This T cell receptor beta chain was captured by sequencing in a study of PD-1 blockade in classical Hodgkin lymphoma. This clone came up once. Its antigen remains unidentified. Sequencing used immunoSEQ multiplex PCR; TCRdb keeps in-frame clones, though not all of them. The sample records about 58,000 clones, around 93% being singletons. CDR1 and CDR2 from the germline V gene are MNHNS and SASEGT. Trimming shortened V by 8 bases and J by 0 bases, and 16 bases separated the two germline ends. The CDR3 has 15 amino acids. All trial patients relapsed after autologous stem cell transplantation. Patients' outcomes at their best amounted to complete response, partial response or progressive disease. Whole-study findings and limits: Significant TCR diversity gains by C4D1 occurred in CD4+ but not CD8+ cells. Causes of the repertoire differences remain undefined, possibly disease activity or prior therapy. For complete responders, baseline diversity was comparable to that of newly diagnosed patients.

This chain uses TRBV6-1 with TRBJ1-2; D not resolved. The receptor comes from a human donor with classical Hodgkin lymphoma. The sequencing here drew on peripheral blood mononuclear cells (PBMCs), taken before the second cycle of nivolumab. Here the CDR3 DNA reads TGTGCCAGCCCCGAGAGCTCCGCCCCTAACTATGGCTACACCTTC. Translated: CASPESSAPNYGYTF.